This TCR beta chain was profiled in a study of shared clonotypes between healthy human individuals. Study in general: The donors, two women and three men, were aged 18 to 49.

With V trimmed by 10 bases and J by 7 bases, 6 bases remained unmatched. Per germline, CDR1 LNHDA and CDR2 SQIVND (reference sequence). CDR3 size: 12 residues. Points on this clone: Its antigen is currently unknown.

Study-level findings and limits: Donors were few, which limited the genetic and exposure-history diversity represented. The naive CD4 repertoires of a few donors were compared, and around 5.1% of clonotypes were shared. Generation of non-shared clonotypes was less probable than generation of clonotypes shared by all four donors.

Measured with immunoSEQ multiplex PCR; TCRdb has only the in-frame clones, and not every one. The sample includes about 1.9 million clones, roughly 95% of them seen just once. Naive CD8 cells were CD45RO-negative, positively selected for CCR7, excluding terminally differentiated effector memory CD45RA+ cells. The rearrangement uses TRBV19 and TRBJ2-1; 8 bases fit TRBD2. The source material was naive CD8+ T cells from PBMCs. This sequence originates from a man aged 18 to 29 in good health. Some clones in this sample may be carry-over from other donors' samples. CDR3 sequence: CATSSGDNEQFF. The CDR3 region has the DNA TGTGCCACGAGTAGCGGGGATAATGAGCAGTTCTTC.